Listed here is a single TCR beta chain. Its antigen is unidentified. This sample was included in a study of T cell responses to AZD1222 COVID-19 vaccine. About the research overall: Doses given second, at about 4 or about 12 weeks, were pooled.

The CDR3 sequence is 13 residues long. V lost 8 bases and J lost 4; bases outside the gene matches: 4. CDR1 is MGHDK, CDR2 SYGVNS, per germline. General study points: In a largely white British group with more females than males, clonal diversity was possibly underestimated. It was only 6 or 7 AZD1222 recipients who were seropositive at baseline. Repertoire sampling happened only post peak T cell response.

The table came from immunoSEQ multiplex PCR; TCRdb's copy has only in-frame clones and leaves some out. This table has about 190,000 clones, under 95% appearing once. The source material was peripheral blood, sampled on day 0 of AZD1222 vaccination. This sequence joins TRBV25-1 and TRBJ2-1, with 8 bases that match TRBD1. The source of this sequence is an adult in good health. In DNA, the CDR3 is TGTGCCAGCTGGGGACAGGATTACAATGAGCAGTTCTTC. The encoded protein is CASWGQDYNEQFF.